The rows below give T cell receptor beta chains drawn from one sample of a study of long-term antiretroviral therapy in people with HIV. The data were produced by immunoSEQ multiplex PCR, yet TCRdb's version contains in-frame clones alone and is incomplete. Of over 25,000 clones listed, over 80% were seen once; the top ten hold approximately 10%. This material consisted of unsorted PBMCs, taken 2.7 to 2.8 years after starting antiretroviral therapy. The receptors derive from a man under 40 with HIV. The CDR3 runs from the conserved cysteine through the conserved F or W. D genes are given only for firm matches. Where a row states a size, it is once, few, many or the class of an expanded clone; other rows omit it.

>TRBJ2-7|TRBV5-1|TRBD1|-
CASSPGPGQGYEQYF
TGCGCCAGCAGCCCCGGACCCGGACAGGGTTACGAGCAGTACTTC
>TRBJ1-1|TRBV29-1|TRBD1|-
CSAISAGGVTEAFF
TGCAGCGCCATTTCGGCAGGGGGCGTCACTGAAGCTTTCTTT
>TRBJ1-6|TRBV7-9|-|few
CASLAGDLTLHF
TGTGCCAGCCTGGCAGGGGATTTGACCCTCCACTTT
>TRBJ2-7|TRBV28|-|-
CAVYSRKKSIEQYF
TGTGCCGTTTACTCCAGGAAAAAATCTATAGAGCAGTACTTC
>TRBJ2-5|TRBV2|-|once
CASRKGSGEEETQYF
TGTGCCAGCAGGAAGGGCAGCGGAGAGGAGGAGACCCAGTACTTC
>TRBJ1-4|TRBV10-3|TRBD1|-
CAISDGQGLLATNEKLFF
TGTGCCATCAGTGATGGACAGGGCCTACTTGCAACTAATGAAAAACTGTTTTTT
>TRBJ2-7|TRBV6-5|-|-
CASSYPGRTYEQYF
TGTGCCAGCAGTTACCCGGGCAGAACCTACGAGCAGTACTTC
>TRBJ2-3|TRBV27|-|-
CASSLSSGSTDTQYF
TGTGCCAGCAGTTTATCCAGCGGGAGCACAGATACGCAGTATTTT
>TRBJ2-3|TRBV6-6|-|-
CASSPGTDTQYF
TGTGCCAGCAGCCCCGGGACAGATACGCAGTATTTT
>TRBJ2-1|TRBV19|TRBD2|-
CASRLAGAGNEQFF
TGTGCCAGTAGGTTAGCGGGAGCGGGGAATGAGCAGTTCTTC
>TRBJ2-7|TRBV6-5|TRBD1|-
CASSSTPGTGKYEQYF
TGTGCCAGCAGTTCCACTCCCGGGACAGGCAAATACGAGCAGTACTTC
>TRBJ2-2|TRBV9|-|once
CASSLYSTGELFF
TGTGCCAGCAGCCTCTACAGCACCGGGGAGCTGTTTTTT
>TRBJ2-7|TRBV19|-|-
CASSITPKTTYEQYF
TGTGCCAGTAGTATAACACCTAAAACGACCTACGAGCAGTACTTC
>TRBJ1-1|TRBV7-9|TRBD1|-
CASSIAGGDTEAFF
TGTGCCAGCAGCATCGCAGGGGGGGACACTGAAGCTTTCTTT
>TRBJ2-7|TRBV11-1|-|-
CASSFARPHEQYF
TGTGCCAGCAGCTTTGCGAGGCCCCACGAGCAGTACTTC
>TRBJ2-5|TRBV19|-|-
CASSDRTGLDQYF
TGTGCCAGTAGCGACAGGACGGGTCTAGACCAGTACTTC
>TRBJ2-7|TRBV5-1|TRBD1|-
CASSLVGQGARSNEQYF
TGCGCCAGCAGCTTGGTAGGACAGGGGGCGCGTAGCAACGAGCAGTACTTC
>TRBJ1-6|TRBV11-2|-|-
CASSLGQDYSYNSPLHF
TGTGCCAGCAGCTTGGGGCAGGACTACTCCTATAATTCACCCCTCCACTTT